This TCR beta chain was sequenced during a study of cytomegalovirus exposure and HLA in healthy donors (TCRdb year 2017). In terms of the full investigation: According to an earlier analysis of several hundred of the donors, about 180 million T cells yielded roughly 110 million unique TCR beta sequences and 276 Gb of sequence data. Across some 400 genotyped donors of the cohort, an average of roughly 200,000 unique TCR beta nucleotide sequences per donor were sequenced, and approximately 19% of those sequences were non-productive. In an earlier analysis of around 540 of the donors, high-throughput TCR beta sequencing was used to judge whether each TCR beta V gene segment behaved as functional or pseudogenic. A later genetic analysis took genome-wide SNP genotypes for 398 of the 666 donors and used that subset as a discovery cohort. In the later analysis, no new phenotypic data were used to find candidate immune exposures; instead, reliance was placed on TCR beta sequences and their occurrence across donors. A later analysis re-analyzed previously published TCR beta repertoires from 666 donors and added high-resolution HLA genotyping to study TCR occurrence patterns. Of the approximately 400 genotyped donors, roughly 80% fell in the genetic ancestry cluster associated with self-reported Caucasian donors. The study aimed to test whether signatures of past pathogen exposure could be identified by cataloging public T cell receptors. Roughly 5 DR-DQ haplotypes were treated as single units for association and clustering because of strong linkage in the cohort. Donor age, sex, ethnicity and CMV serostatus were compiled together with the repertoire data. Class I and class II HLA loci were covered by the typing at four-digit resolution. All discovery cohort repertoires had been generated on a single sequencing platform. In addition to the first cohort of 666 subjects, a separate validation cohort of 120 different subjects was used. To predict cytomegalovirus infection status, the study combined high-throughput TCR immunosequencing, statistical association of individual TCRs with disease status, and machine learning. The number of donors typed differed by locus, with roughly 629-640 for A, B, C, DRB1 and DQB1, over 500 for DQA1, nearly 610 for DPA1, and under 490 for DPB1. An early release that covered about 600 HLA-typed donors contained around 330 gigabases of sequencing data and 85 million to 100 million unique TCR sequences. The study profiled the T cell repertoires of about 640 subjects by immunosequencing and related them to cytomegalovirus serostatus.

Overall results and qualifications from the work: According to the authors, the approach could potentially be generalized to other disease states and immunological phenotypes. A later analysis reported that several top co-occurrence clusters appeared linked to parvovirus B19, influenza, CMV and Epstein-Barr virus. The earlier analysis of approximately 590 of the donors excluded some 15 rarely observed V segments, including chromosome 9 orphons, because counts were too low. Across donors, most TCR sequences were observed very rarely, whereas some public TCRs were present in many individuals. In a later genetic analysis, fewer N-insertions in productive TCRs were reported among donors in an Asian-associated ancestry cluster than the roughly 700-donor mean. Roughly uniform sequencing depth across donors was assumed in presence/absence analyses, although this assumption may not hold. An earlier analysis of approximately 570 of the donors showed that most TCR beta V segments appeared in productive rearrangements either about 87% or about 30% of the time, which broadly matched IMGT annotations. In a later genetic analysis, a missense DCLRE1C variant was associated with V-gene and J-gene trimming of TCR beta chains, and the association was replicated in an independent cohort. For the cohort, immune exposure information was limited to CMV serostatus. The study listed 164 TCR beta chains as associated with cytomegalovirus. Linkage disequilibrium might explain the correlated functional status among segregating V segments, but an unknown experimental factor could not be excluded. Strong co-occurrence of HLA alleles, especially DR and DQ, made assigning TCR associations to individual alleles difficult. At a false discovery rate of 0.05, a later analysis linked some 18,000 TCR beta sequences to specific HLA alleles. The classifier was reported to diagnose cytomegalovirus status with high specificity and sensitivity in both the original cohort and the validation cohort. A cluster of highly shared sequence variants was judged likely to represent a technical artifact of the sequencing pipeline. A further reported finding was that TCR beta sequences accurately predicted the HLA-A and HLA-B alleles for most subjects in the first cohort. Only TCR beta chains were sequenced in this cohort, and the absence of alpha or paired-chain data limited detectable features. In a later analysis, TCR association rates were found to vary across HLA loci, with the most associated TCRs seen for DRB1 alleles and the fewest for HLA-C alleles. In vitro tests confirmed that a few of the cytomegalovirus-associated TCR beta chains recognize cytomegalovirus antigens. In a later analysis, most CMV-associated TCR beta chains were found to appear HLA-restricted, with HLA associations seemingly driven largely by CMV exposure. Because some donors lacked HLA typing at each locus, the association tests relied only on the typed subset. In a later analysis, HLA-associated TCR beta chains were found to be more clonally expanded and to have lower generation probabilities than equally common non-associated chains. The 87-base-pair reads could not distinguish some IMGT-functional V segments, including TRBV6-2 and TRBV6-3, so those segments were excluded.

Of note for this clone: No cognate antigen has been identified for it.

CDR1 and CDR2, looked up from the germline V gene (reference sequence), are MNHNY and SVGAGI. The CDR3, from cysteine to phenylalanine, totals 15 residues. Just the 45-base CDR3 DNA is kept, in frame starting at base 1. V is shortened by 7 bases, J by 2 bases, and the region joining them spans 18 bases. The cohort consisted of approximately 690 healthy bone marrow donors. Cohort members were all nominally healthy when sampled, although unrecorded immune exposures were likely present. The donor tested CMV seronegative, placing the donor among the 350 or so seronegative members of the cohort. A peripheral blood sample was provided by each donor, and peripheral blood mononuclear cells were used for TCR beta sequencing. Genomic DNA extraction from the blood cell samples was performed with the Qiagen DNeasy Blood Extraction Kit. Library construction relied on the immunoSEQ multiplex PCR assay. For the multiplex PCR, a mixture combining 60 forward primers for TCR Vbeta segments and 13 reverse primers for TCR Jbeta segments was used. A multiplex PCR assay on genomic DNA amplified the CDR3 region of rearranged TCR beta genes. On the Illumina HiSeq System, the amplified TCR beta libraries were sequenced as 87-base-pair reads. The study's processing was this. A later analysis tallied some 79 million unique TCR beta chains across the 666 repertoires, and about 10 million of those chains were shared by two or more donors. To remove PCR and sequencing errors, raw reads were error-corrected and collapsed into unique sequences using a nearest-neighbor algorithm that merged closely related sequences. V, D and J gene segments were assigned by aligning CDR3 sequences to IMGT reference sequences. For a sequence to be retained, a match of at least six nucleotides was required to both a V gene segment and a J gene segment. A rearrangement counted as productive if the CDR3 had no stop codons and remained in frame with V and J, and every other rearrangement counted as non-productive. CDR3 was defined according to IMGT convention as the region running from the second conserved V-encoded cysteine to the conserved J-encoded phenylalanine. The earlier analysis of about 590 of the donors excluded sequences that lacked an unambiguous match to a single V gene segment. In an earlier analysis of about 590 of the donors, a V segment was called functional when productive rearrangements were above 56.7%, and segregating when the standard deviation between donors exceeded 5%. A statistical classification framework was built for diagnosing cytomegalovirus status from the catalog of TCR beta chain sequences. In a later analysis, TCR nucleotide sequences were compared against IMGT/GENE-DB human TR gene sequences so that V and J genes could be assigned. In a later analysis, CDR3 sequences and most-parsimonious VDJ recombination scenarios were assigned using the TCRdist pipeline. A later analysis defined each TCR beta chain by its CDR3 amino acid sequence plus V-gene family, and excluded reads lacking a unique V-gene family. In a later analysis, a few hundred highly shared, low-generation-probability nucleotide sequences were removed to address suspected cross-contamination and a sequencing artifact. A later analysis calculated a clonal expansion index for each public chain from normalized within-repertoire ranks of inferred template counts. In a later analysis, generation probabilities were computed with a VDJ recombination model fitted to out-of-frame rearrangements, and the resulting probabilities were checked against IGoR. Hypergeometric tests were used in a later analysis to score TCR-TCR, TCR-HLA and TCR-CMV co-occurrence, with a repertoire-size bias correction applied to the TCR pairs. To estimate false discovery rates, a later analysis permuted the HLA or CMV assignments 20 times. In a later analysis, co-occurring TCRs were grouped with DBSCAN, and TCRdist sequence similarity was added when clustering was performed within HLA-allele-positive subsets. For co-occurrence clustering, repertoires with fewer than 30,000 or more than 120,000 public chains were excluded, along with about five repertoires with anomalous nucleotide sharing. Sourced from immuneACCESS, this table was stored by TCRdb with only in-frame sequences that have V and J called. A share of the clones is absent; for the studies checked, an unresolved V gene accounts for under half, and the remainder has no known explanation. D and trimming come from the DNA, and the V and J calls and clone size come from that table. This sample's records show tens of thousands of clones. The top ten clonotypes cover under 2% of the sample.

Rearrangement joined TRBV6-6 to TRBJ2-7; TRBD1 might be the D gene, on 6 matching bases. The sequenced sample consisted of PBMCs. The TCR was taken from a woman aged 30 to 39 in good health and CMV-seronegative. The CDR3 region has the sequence CASTTTGQSTYEQYF. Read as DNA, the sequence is TGTGCCAGCACTACAACGGGACAATCGACCTACGAGCAGTACTTC.